The entry below describes one T cell receptor (beta chain). Its antigen is undetermined. The data derive from a study of T cells in localized non-small cell lung cancer. There are 15 residues in the CDR3. CDR1 is LNHNV, CDR2 YYDKDF, per germline (reference sequence). Trimming stripped 0 bases from V and 4 bases from J, with 12 bases between. The study, taken as a whole, reports: Out of the top 100 tumor clones, a median approximately 61 were seen in adjacent lung. The greatest T cell clonality was found in uninvolved adjacent lung (higher than in tumor).

TCRdb's copy holds only in-frame clones and misses some; the assay was immunoSEQ multiplex PCR. Of roughly 40,000 clones in the sample, approximately 80% were seen once. This clonotype was sampled from a male donor aged 60 or over with stage II lung adenocarcinoma. V usage is TRBV15 and J usage is TRBJ2-5; perhaps TRBD2 as D (5 bases). Material: peripheral blood mononuclear cells, obtained before any cancer treatment. The CDR3 reads CATSRDLGVSETQYF. The CDR3 DNA follows: TGTGCCACCAGCAGAGATCTGGGAGTTTCAGAGACCCAGTACTTC.